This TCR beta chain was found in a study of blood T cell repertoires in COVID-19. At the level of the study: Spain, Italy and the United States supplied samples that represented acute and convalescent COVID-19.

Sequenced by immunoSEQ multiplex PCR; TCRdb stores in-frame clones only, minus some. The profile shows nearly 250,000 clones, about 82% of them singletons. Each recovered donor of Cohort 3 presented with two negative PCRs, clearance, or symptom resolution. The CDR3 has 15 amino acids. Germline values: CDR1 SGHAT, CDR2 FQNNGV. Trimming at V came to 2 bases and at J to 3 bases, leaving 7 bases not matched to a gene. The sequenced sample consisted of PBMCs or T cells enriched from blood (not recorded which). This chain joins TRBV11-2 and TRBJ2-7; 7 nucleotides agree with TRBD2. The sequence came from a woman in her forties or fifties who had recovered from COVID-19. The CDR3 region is CASSLQAGPGYEQYF. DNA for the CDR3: TGTGCCAGCAGCTTACAAGCGGGGCCTGGCTACGAGCAGTACTTC.